This T cell receptor beta chain was retrieved from a study of T-cell memory formation after mild COVID-19. The wider study: Most TCR clusters belonged to a single donor.

Trimming removed 0 bases from V and 9 bases from J; junction bases left unmatched: 4. The germline gives CDR1 LGHNA, CDR2 YSLEER. The CDR3 sequence is 16 residues long. TCR alpha and TCR beta cDNA libraries carrying sample barcodes and UMIs were produced by 5'RACE using constant-segment primers. TCRdb ran MiXCR on the 5' RACE reads and lists one entry per CDR3 protein. Here the sample spans around 250,000 distinct CDR3 sequences, roughly 16% being singletons. The chain couples TRBV4-3 to TRBJ2-1; 14 nucleotides agree with TRBD2. What was sequenced was PBMCs or a T cell subset sorted from them (not recorded which). The sequence came from a man between 18 and 29 years old who had mild COVID-19 (a few samples of this study predate the infection). Cell type and time point are not known. CDR3 sequence (DNA): TGCGCCAGCAGCCAAGATGGACTAGCGGGGGGCGGTGAGCAGTTCTTC. This translates into CASSQDGLAGGGEQFF.